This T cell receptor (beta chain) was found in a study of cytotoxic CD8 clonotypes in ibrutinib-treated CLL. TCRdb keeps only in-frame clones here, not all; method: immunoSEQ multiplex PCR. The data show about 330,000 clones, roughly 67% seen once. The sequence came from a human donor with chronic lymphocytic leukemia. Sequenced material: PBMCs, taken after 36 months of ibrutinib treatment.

The CDR3 loop is CASSLGQGHYGYTF. The CDR3 coding sequence is TGTGCCAGCAGCTTAGGTCAGGGCCACTATGGCTACACCTTC. The chain employs TRBV7-2 and TRBJ1-2; a weak D match, TRBD1 (5 bases). Germline V lookup: CDR1 SGHTA, CDR2 FQGNSA. V lost 1 base, J lost 3 bases, and 9 bases lay in between. CDR3 length equals 14 residues.